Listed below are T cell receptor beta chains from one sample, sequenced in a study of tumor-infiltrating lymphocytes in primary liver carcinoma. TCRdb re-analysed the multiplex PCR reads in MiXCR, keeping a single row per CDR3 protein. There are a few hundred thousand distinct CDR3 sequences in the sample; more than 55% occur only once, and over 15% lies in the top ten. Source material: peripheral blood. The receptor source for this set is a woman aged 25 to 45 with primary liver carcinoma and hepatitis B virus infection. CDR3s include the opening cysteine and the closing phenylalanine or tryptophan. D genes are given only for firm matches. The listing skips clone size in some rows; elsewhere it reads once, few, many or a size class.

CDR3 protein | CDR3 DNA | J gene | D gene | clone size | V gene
CASSFTNSGNTIYF | TGTGCCAGCAGCTTTACAAACTCTGGAAACACCATATATTTT | TRBJ1-3 | - | - | TRBV5-6
CASSLTRDPSYEQYF | TGTGCCAGCAGCTTAACCCGGGACCCATCCTACGAGCAGTACTTC | TRBJ2-7 | - | - | TRBV7-8
CASSYFGELFF | TGTGCCAGCAGTTACTTCGGGGAGCTGTTTTTT | TRBJ2-2 | - | - | TRBV6-5
CASGWEGTITDTQYF | TGTGCCAGCGGTTGGGAGGGGACAATCACAGATACGCAGTATTTT | TRBJ2-3 | - | few | TRBV6-2/TRBV6-3
CASRQGIGYGYTF | TGTGCCAGCCGACAGGGGATTGGGTATGGCTACACCTTC | TRBJ1-2 | TRBD1 | many | TRBV6-6
CASRGGDMDVSNTQYF | TGTGCCAGCAGGGGGGGAGATATGGACGTATCAAATACGCAGTATTTT | TRBJ2-3 | - | many | TRBV11-1
CASSLGAELYVGYTF | TGTGCCAGCAGTTTGGGGGCGGAACTCTATGTGGGCTACACCTTC | TRBJ1-2 | - | few | TRBV12-3/TRBV12-4
CASSSHQTGTEQYF | TGTGCCAGCAGTTCCCACCAGACAGGGACCGAGCAGTACTTC | TRBJ2-7 | TRBD1 | few | TRBV12-3/TRBV12-4
CASSWTGPSRAYF | TGTGCCAGCAGTTGGACGGGACCCAGCAGAGCTTACTTT | TRBJ1-1 | - | - | TRBV12-3/TRBV12-4
CASSYGVLGDTQYF | TGTGCCAGCAGTTACGGTGTCTTGGGGGATACGCAGTATTTT | TRBJ2-3 | - | - | TRBV6-2/TRBV6-3
CASSLGFVNREQYF | TGTGCCAGCAGCTTAGGCTTCGTTAATCGGGAGCAGTACTTC | TRBJ2-7 | - | - | TRBV13
CASSPSGRRIDEQFF | TGTGCCAGCAGCCCGAGCGGGAGGAGGATAGATGAGCAGTTCTTC | TRBJ2-1 | TRBD2 | - | TRBV7-8
CAWSRIPGQHTDTQYF | TGTGCCTGGAGCCGAATCCCCGGACAGCACACAGATACGCAGTATTTT | TRBJ2-3 | - | - | TRBV30
CASKTFSGSQETQYF | TGTGCCAGCAAGACTTTTTCGGGGTCCCAAGAGACCCAGTACTTC | TRBJ2-5 | - | many | TRBV12-3/TRBV12-4
CARCQGGHPNTGELFF | TGCGCCAGATGCCAAGGGGGACACCCGAACACGGGGGAGCTGTTTTTT | TRBJ2-2 | - | - | TRBV4-3
CATSYPPTYEQYF | TGTGCCACCAGTTACCCACCTACTTACGAGCAGTACTTC | TRBJ2-7 | - | once | TRBV6-5
CASRTADRGDEQYF | TGTGCCAGCAGAACCGCCGACAGGGGGGACGAGCAGTACTTC | TRBJ2-7 | TRBD1 | - | TRBV14
CASQRSGGEQYF | TGTGCCAGCCAACGGTCAGGGGGCGAGCAGTACTTC | TRBJ2-7 | TRBD1 | once | TRBV14